This is a list of T cell receptor beta chains from one sample in a study of spatial heterogeneity in lung cancer. TCRdb analysed the 5' RACE reads with MiXCR anew, one entry per CDR3 protein. The sample yields 40,000 or so distinct CDR3 sequences, 3% to 3.5% seen once. Here the sequenced sample was normal lung tissue next to the tumor, taken at surgery. The receptors shown here come from a male donor with early-stage non-small cell lung cancer. The CDR3 runs from the conserved cysteine through the conserved F or W. The D gene is left open where the match is weak. Rows give clone size only sometimes, using once, few, many, or a class for an expanded clone.

>many|TRBJ2-5|TRBV29-1|NA
CSVDKGTETQYF
TGCAGCGTTGACAAGGGGACGGAGACCCAGTACTTC
>many|TRBJ2-3|TRBV5-1|NA
CASGDLSTDTQYF
TGCGCCAGCGGCGACTTAAGCACAGATACGCAGTATTTT
>NA|TRBJ2-1|TRBV12-3/TRBV12-4|NA
CASSFGGGIYNEQFF
TGTGCCAGCAGTTTCGGTGGGGGCATCTACAATGAGCAGTTCTTC
>many|TRBJ1-1|TRBV7-9|NA
CASSSTEAFF
TGTGCCAGCAGCTCCACCGAAGCTTTCTTT
>many|TRBJ2-1|TRBV11-1|NA
CASSRSDAYNEQFF
TGTGCCAGCAGCCGGTCCGATGCCTACAATGAGCAGTTCTTC
>many|TRBJ2-7|TRBV15|NA
CATSRDPGWGYEQYF
TGTGCCACCAGCAGAGATCCAGGTTGGGGGTACGAGCAGTACTTC
>NA|TRBJ2-3|TRBV10-2|NA
CASSLPATDTQYF
TGCGCCAGCAGTCTACCGGCCACAGATACGCAGTATTTT
>many|TRBJ1-1|TRBV3-1|NA
CASSHGTTYEAFF
TGTGCCAGCAGCCACGGGACCACCTATGAAGCTTTCTTT
>many|TRBJ1-5|TRBV18|NA
CASSPNQRGNSNQPQHF
TGTGCCAGCTCACCAAACCAGCGGGGGAATAGCAATCAGCCCCAGCATTTT
>many|TRBJ1-1|TRBV3-1|TRBD1
CASNLGQGNTEAFF
TGTGCCAGCAACCTGGGACAGGGCAACACTGAAGCTTTCTTT
>NA|TRBJ1-2|TRBV7-2|TRBD1
CASRDRDRAFGYTF
TGTGCCAGCAGGGACCGGGACAGGGCCTTTGGCTACACCTTC
>medium-sized|TRBJ1-1|TRBV6-2/TRBV6-3|NA
CASSYSRDTKEAFF
TGTGCCAGCAGTTACTCGCGGGACACTAAGGAAGCTTTCTTT
>many|TRBJ2-1|TRBV7-9|TRBD1
CASSLVGTGLHEQFF
TGTGCCAGCAGCTTAGTTGGGACAGGGCTCCATGAGCAGTTCTTC
>NA|TRBJ2-1|TRBV2|TRBD2
CASSALTSGAMGQFF
TGTGCCAGCAGTGCCTTGACTAGCGGGGCCATGGGGCAGTTCTTC
>many|TRBJ2-3|TRBV6-5|NA
CASSLQGGTQYF
TGTGCCAGCAGCTTACAGGGAGGTACGCAGTATTTT
>many|TRBJ1-1|TRBV4-3|NA
CASSQDFEYQPHISGTEAFF
TGCGCCAGCAGCCAAGACTTTGAATATCAACCACACATTTCGGGGACTGAAGCTTTCTTT
>many|TRBJ2-3|TRBV20-1|NA
CSASGAGASTDTQYF
TGCAGTGCTAGTGGAGCCGGCGCTAGCACAGATACGCAGTATTTT
>many|TRBJ2-7|TRBV5-1|TRBD1
CASSATGTAVYEQYF
TGCGCCAGCAGCGCAACCGGGACAGCCGTTTACGAGCAGTACTTC
>many|TRBJ1-2|TRBV29-1|TRBD1
CSAYRGNYGYTF
TGCAGCGCGTACAGGGGAAACTATGGCTACACCTTC
>many|TRBJ2-3|TRBV6-1|NA
CASWKGGADTQYF
TGTGCCAGCTGGAAGGGGGGCGCAGATACGCAGTATTTT
>many|TRBJ1-2|TRBV28|TRBD1
CASSPGQDAYGYTF
TGTGCCAGCAGTCCGGGACAGGACGCTTATGGCTACACCTTC
>many|TRBJ2-1|TRBV14|NA
CASSRDLGASEQFF
TGTGCCAGCAGCCGGGACCTAGGCGCGAGTGAGCAGTTCTTC
>many|TRBJ2-2|TRBV2|NA
CASSVDITGELFF
TGTGCCAGCAGTGTGGACATAACCGGGGAGCTGTTTTTT
>many|TRBJ2-3|TRBV6-2/TRBV6-3|NA
CASSYSQGTDTQYF
TGTGCCAGCAGTTACTCTCAGGGGACAGATACGCAGTATTTT
>many|TRBJ1-1|TRBV6-5|NA
CASSRDQPGAANTEAFF
TGTGCCAGCAGTCGAGACCAGCCGGGGGCGGCGAACACTGAAGCTTTCTTT
>few|TRBJ2-3|TRBV29-1|NA
CGVEERTDYTDTQYF
TGCGGTGTTGAAGAGAGGACGGACTACACAGATACGCAGTATTTT
>many|TRBJ2-1|TRBV5-5|NA
CASSLGVTIEQFF
TGTGCCAGCAGCTTGGGGGTTACAATCGAGCAGTTCTTC
>few|TRBJ2-1|TRBV7-9|TRBD2
CASSLPRASGKNNEQFF
TGTGCCAGCAGCTTGCCGAGGGCTAGCGGAAAGAACAATGAGCAGTTCTTC
>many|TRBJ2-2|TRBV12-3/TRBV12-4|NA
CASSLVGGNPGELFF
TGTGCCAGCAGTTTAGTTGGAGGGAATCCCGGGGAGCTGTTTTTT
>many|TRBJ2-5|TRBV28|NA
CASSPVGRQETQYF
TGTGCCAGCAGCCCCGTAGGTCGCCAAGAGACCCAGTACTTC
>many|TRBJ1-5|TRBV7-8|NA
CASSLAGLQPQHF
TGTGCCAGCAGCTTAGCGGGATTGCAGCCCCAGCATTTT
>many|TRBJ1-4|TRBV7-9|NA
CASSPYRERPIF
TGTGCCAGCAGCCCATATCGCGAAAGGCCAATCTTT
>many|TRBJ1-2|TRBV10-3|TRBD1
CAIDGTGLAGYTF
TGTGCCATCGACGGGACAGGGCTGGCTGGCTACACCTTC
>many|TRBJ2-7|TRBV3-1|TRBD1
CASRRTTGEQYF
TGTGCCAGCAGGCGCACGACAGGGGAGCAGTACTTC
>many|TRBJ2-7|TRBV30|NA
CAWSGQSYEQYF
TGTGCCTGGAGCGGACAGTCCTACGAGCAGTACTTC
>many|TRBJ1-1|TRBV5-1|NA
CASSKDSSDDEAFF
TGCGCCAGCAGCAAGGACAGTTCCGACGATGAAGCTTTCTTT
>many|TRBJ1-2|TRBV6-5|NA
CASSYSRGGYGYTF
TGTGCCAGCAGTTACTCGAGGGGAGGGTACGGCTACACCTTC
>many|TRBJ1-3|TRBV4-2|NA
CASSQDPGNTIYF
TGTGCCAGCAGCCAAGACCCTGGAAACACCATATATTTT
>many|TRBJ2-1|TRBV12-3/TRBV12-4|NA
CASSLTEQPRGEQFF
TGTGCCAGCAGTTTGACCGAGCAGCCACGGGGTGAGCAGTTCTTC
>many|TRBJ2-4|TRBV18|NA
CASSPPGGAKNIQYF
TGTGCCAGCTCACCACCAGGGGGAGCCAAAAACATTCAGTACTTC